This is a list of T cell receptor beta chains from one sample in a study of CD8+ T cells in alopecia areata. Sequencing was performed with immunoSEQ multiplex PCR; in TCRdb, only in-frame clones are kept and a portion is missing. The sample has 200,000 to 250,000 clones; approximately 61% are singletons. Sample: CD4+ T cells sorted from blood, taken at week 0. The receptor source for this set is a human donor with alopecia areata. The CDR3 runs from the conserved cysteine through the conserved F or W. Each record gives: CDR3 DNA, CDR3 protein, D gene, J gene, clone size, V gene. The D gene is left open where the match is weak. Size is omitted from some rows. Given values are once, few, many or a class for expanded clones.

cdr3_nt: TGTGCCAGCAGACGGACAGGGAACTCACCCCTCCACTTT
cdr3_aa: CASRRTGNSPLHF
d_call: TRBD1
j_call: TRBJ1-6
clone_size: once
v_call: TRBV27

cdr3_nt: TGTGCCAGCAGGTTGGGACAGGGGGCCGGCGAGCAGTACTTC
cdr3_aa: CASRLGQGAGEQYF
d_call: TRBD1
j_call: TRBJ2-7
clone_size: once
v_call: TRBV5-4

cdr3_nt: TGTGCCTGGACACTAAGTACGGAGACCCAGTACTTC
cdr3_aa: CAWTLSTETQYF
d_call: .
j_call: TRBJ2-5
clone_size: .
v_call: TRBV30

cdr3_nt: TGTGCCAGTAGTATCAGCCAGGGCCCCTACAATGAGCAGTTCTTC
cdr3_aa: CASSISQGPYNEQFF
d_call: .
j_call: TRBJ2-1
clone_size: .
v_call: TRBV19

cdr3_nt: TGTGCCAGCCAGGTCCGACAGGGGTTCAACTATGGCTACACCTTC
cdr3_aa: CASQVRQGFNYGYTF
d_call: TRBD1
j_call: TRBJ1-2
clone_size: few
v_call: TRBV18

cdr3_nt: TGTGCCAGCAGACTGGGGACAATTAATGAAAAACTGTTTTTT
cdr3_aa: CASRLGTINEKLFF
d_call: .
j_call: TRBJ1-4
clone_size: .
v_call: TRBV6-1

cdr3_nt: TGCAGCGTACACCCGGACAGGACCGGCGGCGAGCAGTACTTC
cdr3_aa: CSVHPDRTGGEQYF
d_call: TRBD1
j_call: TRBJ2-7
clone_size: .
v_call: TRBV29-1

cdr3_nt: TGTGCCAGCAGCTTAGATCAGGGACAGGGCTACGAGCAGTACTTC
cdr3_aa: CASSLDQGQGYEQYF
d_call: TRBD1
j_call: TRBJ2-7
clone_size: .
v_call: TRBV7-6

cdr3_nt: TGTGCCAGCGGCGCCTTAAGGGGGAGCACTGAAGCTTTCTTT
cdr3_aa: CASGALRGSTEAFF
d_call: .
j_call: TRBJ1-1
clone_size: .
v_call: TRBV2

cdr3_nt: TGTGCCAGCAGTCAAAACGGACAGAACCTCCACTTT
cdr3_aa: CASSQNGQNLHF
d_call: .
j_call: TRBJ1-6
clone_size: .
v_call: TRBV6-6

cdr3_nt: TGTGCCAGCAGCTGGAGTGGGTCGGTTTCCACAGATACGCAGTATTTT
cdr3_aa: CASSWSGSVSTDTQYF
d_call: .
j_call: TRBJ2-3
clone_size: few
v_call: TRBV11-2

cdr3_nt: TGTGCCAGCAGCGACCCAGGTGGCCCGTTCTATGGCTACACCTTC
cdr3_aa: CASSDPGGPFYGYTF
d_call: .
j_call: TRBJ1-2
clone_size: .
v_call: TRBV7-2

cdr3_nt: TGTGCCAGCAGCTTGGGCGATGGCCCAGGGCGGTATGAGCAGTTCTTC
cdr3_aa: CASSLGDGPGRYEQFF
d_call: .
j_call: TRBJ2-1
clone_size: .
v_call: TRBV7-2

cdr3_nt: TGTGCCACCAGCAGAGGGATAGAGAGCTACGAGCAGTACTTC
cdr3_aa: CATSRGIESYEQYF
d_call: .
j_call: TRBJ2-7
clone_size: .
v_call: TRBV15

cdr3_nt: TGTGCCTGGAGTCGGGGGGACGTAAATTCACCCCTCCACTTT
cdr3_aa: CAWSRGDVNSPLHF
d_call: .
j_call: TRBJ1-6
clone_size: once
v_call: TRBV30

cdr3_nt: TGTGCCAGCAGTTCGTCCGGGACAGGGGGCGGCTACACCTTC
cdr3_aa: CASSSSGTGGGYTF
d_call: TRBD1
j_call: TRBJ1-2
clone_size: few
v_call: TRBV28

cdr3_nt: TGTGCCAGCAGCTTACTAGCGGGGGACGAGCAGTTCTTC
cdr3_aa: CASSLLAGDEQFF
d_call: TRBD2
j_call: TRBJ2-1
clone_size: many
v_call: TRBV5-4

cdr3_nt: TGTGCCAGCAGCTTGGGTGGACCCCAGAGTTTATACGAGCAGTACTTC
cdr3_aa: CASSLGGPQSLYEQYF
d_call: .
j_call: TRBJ2-7
clone_size: .
v_call: TRBV5-4

cdr3_nt: TGTGCCAGCAGCCCATGGACTAGCGGGAGGGTCGAGCAGTACTTC
cdr3_aa: CASSPWTSGRVEQYF
d_call: TRBD2
j_call: TRBJ2-7
clone_size: .
v_call: TRBV7-6

cdr3_nt: TGTGCCAGCACCCGTCCGGGGACTCACAATGAGCAGTTCTTC
cdr3_aa: CASTRPGTHNEQFF
d_call: .
j_call: TRBJ2-1
clone_size: .
v_call: TRBV11-2

cdr3_nt: TGTGCCAGCAGCCCCGACCCGTCCCAGGGTGATAGCAATCAGCCCCAGCATTTT
cdr3_aa: CASSPDPSQGDSNQPQHF
d_call: .
j_call: TRBJ1-5
clone_size: few
v_call: TRBV7-3

cdr3_nt: TGCAGCGTAGTTACAGGGAAGAAAGCTTTCTTT
cdr3_aa: CSVVTGKKAFF
d_call: .
j_call: TRBJ1-1
clone_size: .
v_call: TRBV29-1

cdr3_nt: TGTGCCAGCAGTTCCAGACAGGGTGGGTACACTGAAGCTTTCTTT
cdr3_aa: CASSSRQGGYTEAFF
d_call: TRBD1
j_call: TRBJ1-1
clone_size: few
v_call: TRBV6-6

cdr3_nt: TGTGCCAGCAGCACAGGGGCTAACTATGGCTACACCTTC
cdr3_aa: CASSTGANYGYTF
d_call: TRBD1
j_call: TRBJ1-2
clone_size: .
v_call: TRBV6-5

cdr3_nt: TGTGCCAGCGCCCGGGACCGACGCTCTGGGGCCAACGTCCTGACTTTC
cdr3_aa: CASARDRRSGANVLTF
d_call: .
j_call: TRBJ2-6
clone_size: .
v_call: TRBV2

cdr3_nt: TGTGGGTCAGGGTTCACAGATACGCAGTATTTT
cdr3_aa: CGSGFTDTQYF
d_call: .
j_call: TRBJ2-3
clone_size: .
v_call: TRBV6-5

cdr3_nt: TGTGCCAGCAGTTCCGCGGGGGGCGCATCCTACGAGCAGTACTTC
cdr3_aa: CASSSAGGASYEQYF
d_call: TRBD2
j_call: TRBJ2-7
clone_size: .
v_call: TRBV5-6

cdr3_nt: TGCAGCAATAGCGGGGGGGCCCAGGGAGATACGCAGTATTTT
cdr3_aa: CSNSGGAQGDTQYF
d_call: TRBD2
j_call: TRBJ2-3
clone_size: .
v_call: TRBV29-1

cdr3_nt: TGTGCCAGCAGCCTAAACGGACAGGCGTTCTCTGGAAACACCATATATTTT
cdr3_aa: CASSLNGQAFSGNTIYF
d_call: TRBD1
j_call: TRBJ1-3
clone_size: .
v_call: TRBV7-8

cdr3_nt: TGCAGCGTGTTCTTGGGGCGCGAGGAGACCCAGTACTTC
cdr3_aa: CSVFLGREETQYF
d_call: .
j_call: TRBJ2-5
clone_size: few
v_call: TRBV29-1

cdr3_nt: TGCAGCGATGGGACAGGGTGGGGCTACACTGAAGCTTTCTTT
cdr3_aa: CSDGTGWGYTEAFF
d_call: TRBD1
j_call: TRBJ1-1
clone_size: few
v_call: TRBV29-1

cdr3_nt: TGCGCCAGCAGCCTGGGGATTGAAGCTTTCTTT
cdr3_aa: CASSLGIEAFF
d_call: .
j_call: TRBJ1-1
clone_size: few
v_call: TRBV5-1

cdr3_nt: TGTGCCAGCAGCCCCCTTAGCACAGATACGCAGTATTTT
cdr3_aa: CASSPLSTDTQYF
d_call: .
j_call: TRBJ2-3
clone_size: .
v_call: TRBV7-3

cdr3_nt: TGTGCCATCAGTCAGACAGGGAACGCCGATGGCTACACCTTC
cdr3_aa: CAISQTGNADGYTF
d_call: TRBD1
j_call: TRBJ1-2
clone_size: .
v_call: TRBV10-3

cdr3_nt: TGCAGCGTTAAGACAGTCGATTTCTATGGCTACACCTTC
cdr3_aa: CSVKTVDFYGYTF
d_call: .
j_call: TRBJ1-2
clone_size: few
v_call: TRBV29-1

cdr3_nt: TGCGCCAGCAGCCTGTCGATGACAGGTTCCTACGAGCAGTACTTC
cdr3_aa: CASSLSMTGSYEQYF
d_call: .
j_call: TRBJ2-7
clone_size: .
v_call: TRBV5-1

cdr3_nt: TGCGCCAGCAGCCAAGATCGAGTCCCGGTGGACTATGGCTACACCTTC
cdr3_aa: CASSQDRVPVDYGYTF
d_call: .
j_call: TRBJ1-2
clone_size: .
v_call: TRBV4-1

cdr3_nt: TGTGCCAGCAGGGATTCTACAGATACGCAGTATTTT
cdr3_aa: CASRDSTDTQYF
d_call: .
j_call: TRBJ2-3
clone_size: .
v_call: TRBV6-1

cdr3_nt: TGCGCCAGCACCCAGGGGCAGGGGACCTATGGCTACACCTTC
cdr3_aa: CASTQGQGTYGYTF
d_call: .
j_call: TRBJ1-2
clone_size: .
v_call: TRBV5-1

cdr3_nt: TGCAGTCTCAGGCCGGACACAGATACGCAGTATTTT
cdr3_aa: CSLRPDTDTQYF
d_call: .
j_call: TRBJ2-3
clone_size: few
v_call: TRBV29-1

cdr3_nt: TGTGCCAGCCGACTCGCGGGAGGCACTGAAGCTTTCTTT
cdr3_aa: CASRLAGGTEAFF
d_call: .
j_call: TRBJ1-1
clone_size: .
v_call: TRBV27

cdr3_nt: TGTGCCAGCAGCTTAGATCAAGATACGCAGTATTTT
cdr3_aa: CASSLDQDTQYF
d_call: .
j_call: TRBJ2-3
clone_size: once
v_call: TRBV7-9